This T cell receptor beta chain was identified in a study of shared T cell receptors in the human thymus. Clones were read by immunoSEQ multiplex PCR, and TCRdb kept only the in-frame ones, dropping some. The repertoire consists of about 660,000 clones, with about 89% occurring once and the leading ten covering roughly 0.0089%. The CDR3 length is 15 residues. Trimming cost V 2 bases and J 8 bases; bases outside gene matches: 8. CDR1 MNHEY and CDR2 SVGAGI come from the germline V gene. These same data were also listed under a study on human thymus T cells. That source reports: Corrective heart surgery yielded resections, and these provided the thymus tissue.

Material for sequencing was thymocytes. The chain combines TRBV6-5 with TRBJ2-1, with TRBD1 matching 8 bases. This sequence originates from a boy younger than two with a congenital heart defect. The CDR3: CASSYGGQGDYEQFF. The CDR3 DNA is TGTGCCAGCAGTTACGGTGGACAGGGTGACTATGAGCAGTTCTTC.